This T cell receptor beta chain was sequenced for a study of blood T cell repertoires in COVID-19. This table comes from immunoSEQ multiplex PCR, and its TCRdb copy is limited to in-frame clones, with some not included. The table has hundreds of thousands of clones, more than 80% seen once. V lost 1 base, J lost 5 bases, and 11 bases lay in between. Per germline, CDR1 MNHNY and CDR2 SVGAGI (reference sequence). CDR3 size: 14 residues. The source material was peripheral blood. V gene TRBV6-6 combines with J gene TRBJ2-5, with TRBD2 as a possible D gene (6 bases). The clonotype originates from a woman in her thirties with COVID-19, enrolled during active disease. The CDR3, as DNA: TGTGCCAGCAGTTACTGGGGGGACGGCGAGACCCAGTACTTC. This codes for CASSYWGDGETQYF.